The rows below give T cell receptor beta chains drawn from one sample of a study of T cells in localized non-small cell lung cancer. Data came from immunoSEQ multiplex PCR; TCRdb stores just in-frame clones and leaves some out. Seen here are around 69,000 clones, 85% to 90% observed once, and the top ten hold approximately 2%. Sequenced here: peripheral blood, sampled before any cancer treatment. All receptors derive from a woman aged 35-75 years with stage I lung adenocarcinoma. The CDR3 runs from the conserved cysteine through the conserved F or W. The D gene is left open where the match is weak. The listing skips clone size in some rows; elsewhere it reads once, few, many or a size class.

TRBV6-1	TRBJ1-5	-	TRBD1	TGTGCCAGCAGTGTCTCTGCGACAGGGGGCAATCAGCCCCAGCATTTT	CASSVSATGGNQPQHF
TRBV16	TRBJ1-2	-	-	TGTGCCAGCTACAAGGACCGGTCCTTTTTTGGCCTCTTC	CASYKDRSFFGLF
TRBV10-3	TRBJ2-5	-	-	TGTGCCATCAGTGAGTCAGGCAGTGGAGAGACCCAGTACTTC	CAISESGSGETQYF
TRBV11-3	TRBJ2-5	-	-	TGTGCCAGCAGCTTAGATCGAGGGACCCAGTACTTC	CASSLDRGTQYF
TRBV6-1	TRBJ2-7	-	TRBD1	TGTGCCAGCACTGACAGGGGTCACGAGCAGTACTTC	CASTDRGHEQYF
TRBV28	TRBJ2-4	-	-	TGTGCCAGCAGTTTTGGCCAGGAAAAAAACATTCAGTACTTC	CASSFGQEKNIQYF
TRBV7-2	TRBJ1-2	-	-	TGTGCCAGCAGCTTGGGGGCAGGGCACTATGGCTACACCTTC	CASSLGAGHYGYTF
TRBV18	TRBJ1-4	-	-	TGTGCCAGCTCACCAAACCGGTTGGGCACTAATGAAAAACTGTTTTTT	CASSPNRLGTNEKLFF
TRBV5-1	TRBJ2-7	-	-	TGCGCCAGCAGCCGGGTCGCAGATGGAGTTCAGTACTTC	CASSRVADGVQYF
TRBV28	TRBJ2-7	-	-	TGTGCCAGCAGTGTCAGTACTCCCTACGAGCAGTACTTC	CASSVSTPYEQYF
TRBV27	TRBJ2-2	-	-	TGTGCCAGCAGTTTGCGGGGGCAGAACACCGGGGAGCTGTTTTTT	CASSLRGQNTGELFF
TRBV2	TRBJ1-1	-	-	TGTGCCAGCGATGAAGGTCAGGGCATGAACACTGAAGCTTTCTTT	CASDEGQGMNTEAFF
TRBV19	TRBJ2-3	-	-	TGTGCCAGTAGTATACGGTTGGGGGACGGCGGAGATACGCAGTATTTT	CASSIRLGDGGDTQYF
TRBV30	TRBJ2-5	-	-	TGTGCCTGGTTGATCCAAGAGACCCAGTACTTC	CAWLIQETQYF
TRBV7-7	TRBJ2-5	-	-	TGTGCCAGCAGCTTAGGCCTCAGGTCGCAGGGTGGAGGGGAGACCCAGTACTTC	CASSLGLRSQGGGETQYF
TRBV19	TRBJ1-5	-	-	TGTGCCAGTAGTATCAAACAGGGCGGCAATCAGCCCCAGCATTTT	CASSIKQGGNQPQHF
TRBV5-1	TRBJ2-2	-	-	TGCGCCAGCAGCTTGGTCCAGGGAATCGGGACCGGGGAGCTGTTTTTT	CASSLVQGIGTGELFF
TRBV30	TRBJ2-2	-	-	TGTGCCCATTACAATCCAGAGATGTGGGACACCGGGGAGCTGTTTTTT	CAHYNPEMWDTGELFF
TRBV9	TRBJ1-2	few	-	TGTGCCAGCAGCGTATTCGTTGACGGGGGCTATGGCTACACCTTC	CASSVFVDGGYGYTF
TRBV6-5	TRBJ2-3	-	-	TGTGCCAGCAGTTACTCGGATCTGGCCCGCACAGATACGCAGTATTTT	CASSYSDLARTDTQYF
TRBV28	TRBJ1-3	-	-	TGTGCCAGCAGTTTAGGGGCCACCATATATTTT	CASSLGATIYF
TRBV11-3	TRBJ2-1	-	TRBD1	TGTGCCAGCTCGGGGGGACAGGGCTCCTACAATGAGCAGTTCTTC	CASSGGQGSYNEQFF
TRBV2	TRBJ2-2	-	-	TGTGCCAGCAGTGAAGGGGAGCGAGCGAACACCGGGGAGCTGTTTTTT	CASSEGERANTGELFF
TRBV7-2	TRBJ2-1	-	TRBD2	TGTGCCAGCAGCTCGACTAGCGGCATCGATGAGCAGTTCTTC	CASSSTSGIDEQFF
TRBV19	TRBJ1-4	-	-	TGTGCCAGTAGTCCAACCTTGGCCTCAACTAATGAAAAACTGTTTTTT	CASSPTLASTNEKLFF
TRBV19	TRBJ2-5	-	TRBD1	TGTGCCAGTAGTCCGCGAGACAGGGACCAAGAGACCCAGTACTTC	CASSPRDRDQETQYF
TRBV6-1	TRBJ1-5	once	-	TGTGCCAGCAGCGACAGGCTCAATCAGCCCCAGCATTTT	CASSDRLNQPQHF
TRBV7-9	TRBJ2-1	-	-	TGTGCCAGCAGCTCGGCCTTAGCGGAAACATACAATGAGCAGTTCTTC	CASSSALAETYNEQFF
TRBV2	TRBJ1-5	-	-	TGTGCCAGCAGTGTTGAGAGGGCGGGCAATCAGCCCCAGCATTTT	CASSVERAGNQPQHF
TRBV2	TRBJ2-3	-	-	TGTGCCAGCAGTGATAGGGGGACGTTCGTCACAGATACGCAGTATTTT	CASSDRGTFVTDTQYF
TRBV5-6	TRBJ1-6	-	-	TGTGCCAGCAGCCAGGGGAGGCTAAGCTCCTATAATTCACCCCTCCACTTT	CASSQGRLSSYNSPLHF
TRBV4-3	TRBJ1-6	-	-	TGCGCCAGCAGCTCAAGGGGGACTCCTTATAATTCACCCCTCCACTTT	CASSSRGTPYNSPLHF
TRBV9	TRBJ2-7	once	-	TGTGCCAGCAGCGTAGACCCCTCCAACAACGGCGAGCAGTACTTC	CASSVDPSNNGEQYF
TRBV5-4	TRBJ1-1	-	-	TGTGCCAGCAGGACGGGGCTAATCGACACTGAAGCTTTCTTT	CASRTGLIDTEAFF
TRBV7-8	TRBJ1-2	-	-	TGTGCCAGCAGCCCCGCGCGGGTTGGCTACACCTTC	CASSPARVGYTF
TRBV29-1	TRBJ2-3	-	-	TGCAGCGTTGAATCAGGAGCCACAGATACGCAGTATTTT	CSVESGATDTQYF
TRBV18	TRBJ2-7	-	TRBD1	TGTGCCAGCTCACCTGGGCGGACAGGGCCGGTGGGGGAGCAGTACTTC	CASSPGRTGPVGEQYF
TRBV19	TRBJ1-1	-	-	TGTGCCAGTAGAACGGGGCTCACTGAAGCTTTCTTT	CASRTGLTEAFF
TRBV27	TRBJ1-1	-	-	TGTGCCAGCAGTCCCCGAGGTAGTACTGAAGCTTTCTTT	CASSPRGSTEAFF
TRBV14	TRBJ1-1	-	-	TGTGCCAGCAGCCCAAGACAGGACCCCACTGAAGCTTTCTTT	CASSPRQDPTEAFF
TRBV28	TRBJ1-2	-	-	TGTGCCAGCAGTTTACCAGGGAATGGCTACACCTTC	CASSLPGNGYTF
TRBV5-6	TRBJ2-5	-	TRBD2	TGTGCCAGCAGCCGGACTAGCGGCTCCCAAGAGACCCAGTACTTC	CASSRTSGSQETQYF
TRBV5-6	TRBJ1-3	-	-	TGTGCCAGCAGCTTAAGAAGCTCTGGAAACACCATATATTTT	CASSLRSSGNTIYF
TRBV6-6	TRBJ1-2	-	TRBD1	TGTGCCAGCAGTTACACCGGGACAGACTATGGCTACACCTTC	CASSYTGTDYGYTF
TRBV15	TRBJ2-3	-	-	TGTGCCACCAGCAGGCCGCGAAGGTCCACGCAGTATTTT	CATSRPRRSTQYF
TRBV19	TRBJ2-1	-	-	TGTGCCAGTAGTAGGACCAGGGCTAATGAGCAGTTCTTC	CASSRTRANEQFF
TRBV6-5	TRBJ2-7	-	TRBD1	TGTGCCAGCAGTTACCAGGCCGACAGGGACTACGAGCAGTACTTC	CASSYQADRDYEQYF
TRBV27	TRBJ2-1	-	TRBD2	TGTGCCAGCACGGAGCGGGAGCCCTCCTACAATGAGCAGTTCTTC	CASTEREPSYNEQFF
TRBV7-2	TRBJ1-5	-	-	TGTGCCAGCAGCTTAGCGCCGGGGCTTAATCAGCCCCAGCATTTT	CASSLAPGLNQPQHF
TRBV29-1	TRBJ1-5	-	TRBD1	TGCAGCGTCGGCGGGCTTCCGGGACAGGACTTATATAGCAATCAGCCCCAGCATTTT	CSVGGLPGQDLYSNQPQHF
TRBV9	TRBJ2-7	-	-	TGTGCCAGCAGCGTAGGGGCAACGAGCTCCTACGAGCAGTACTTC	CASSVGATSSYEQYF
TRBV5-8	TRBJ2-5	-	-	TGTGCCAGCAGCCGAACCGGACAGCTAGAGACCCAGTACTTC	CASSRTGQLETQYF
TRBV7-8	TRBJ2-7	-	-	TGTGCCAGCAGCTTAGGCCCTAGCTTCTCCTACGAGCAGTACTTC	CASSLGPSFSYEQYF
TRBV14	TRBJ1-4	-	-	TGTGCCAGCAGCCCGCGTGGGGGGGCGGATGAAAAACTGTTTTTT	CASSPRGGADEKLFF
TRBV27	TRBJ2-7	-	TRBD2	TGTGCCAGCAGTTTAGCGGGAGCGAACTACGAGCAGTACTTC	CASSLAGANYEQYF